The TCR beta chain described here comes from a study of OX40 agonist ivuxolimab in advanced cancers. Using immunoSEQ multiplex PCR, the repertoire was profiled, and TCRdb retains in-frame clones only, with some absent. This table has 80,000 to 95,000 clones, approximately 90% appearing once. Study outcomes and limitations: A proportion of nonresponders additionally exhibited low normalized T-cell clonal expansion.

As concerns this clone: What it binds is not known.

Germline CDR1 and CDR2: MNHNY and SVGAGI (reference sequence). The CDR3 has 14 residues. The V end was cut by 8 bases, the J end by 0 bases, with 11 bases between. The sample consisted of CD4+ or CD8+ T cells sorted from blood, taken in a trial of the OX40 agonist ivuxolimab. This rearrangement joins TRBV6-6 to TRBJ2-1, with D possibly being TRBD1 (6 bases). The TCR sequence derives from an adult with an advanced solid tumor such as melanoma, head and neck, liver or kidney cancer. The CDR3 sequence: CASGPGHSYNEQFF. The CDR3 coding sequence is TGTGCCAGCGGTCCGGGACACTCCTACAATGAGCAGTTCTTC.